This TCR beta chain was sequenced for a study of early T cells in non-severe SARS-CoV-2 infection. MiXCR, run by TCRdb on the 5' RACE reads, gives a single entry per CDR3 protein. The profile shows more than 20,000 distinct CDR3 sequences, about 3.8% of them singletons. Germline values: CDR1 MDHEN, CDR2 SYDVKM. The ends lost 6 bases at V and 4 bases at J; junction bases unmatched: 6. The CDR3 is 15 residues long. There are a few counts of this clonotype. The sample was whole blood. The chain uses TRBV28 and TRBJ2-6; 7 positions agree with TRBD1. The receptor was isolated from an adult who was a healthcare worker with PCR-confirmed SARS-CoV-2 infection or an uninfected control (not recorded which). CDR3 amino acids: CASSQKGAGANVLTF. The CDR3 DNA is TGTGCCAGCAGCCAGAAGGGGGCAGGGGCCAACGTCCTGACTTTC.